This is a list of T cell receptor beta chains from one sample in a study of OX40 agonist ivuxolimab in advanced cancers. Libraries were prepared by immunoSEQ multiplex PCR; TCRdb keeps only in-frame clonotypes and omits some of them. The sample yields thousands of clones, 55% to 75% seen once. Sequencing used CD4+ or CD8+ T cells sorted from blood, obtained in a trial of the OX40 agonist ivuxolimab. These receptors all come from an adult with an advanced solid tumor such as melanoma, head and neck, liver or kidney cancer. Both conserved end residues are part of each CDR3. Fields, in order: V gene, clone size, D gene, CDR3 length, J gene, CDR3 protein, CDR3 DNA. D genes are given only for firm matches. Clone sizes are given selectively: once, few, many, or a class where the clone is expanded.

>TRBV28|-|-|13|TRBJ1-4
CASSPGLYEKLFF
TGTGCCAGCAGTCCAGGCCTCTATGAAAAACTGTTTTTT
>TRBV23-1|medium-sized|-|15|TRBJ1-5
CASISGQSPNQPQHF
TGCGCCAGCATATCGGGGCAATCCCCCAATCAGCCCCAGCATTTT
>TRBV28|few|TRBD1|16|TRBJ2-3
CASSARWGQGSDTQYF
TGTGCCAGCAGTGCCCGGTGGGGACAGGGGTCCGATACGCAGTATTTT
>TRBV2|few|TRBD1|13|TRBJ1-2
CASSTGTGYGYTF
TGTGCCAGCAGTACCGGGACAGGATATGGCTACACCTTC
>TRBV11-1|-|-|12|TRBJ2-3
CASSLAGDTQYF
TGTGCCAGCAGCTTAGCTGGGGATACGCAGTATTTT
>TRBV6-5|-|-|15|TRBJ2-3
CASSSSPLGSDTQYF
TGTGCCAGCAGTTCCAGCCCACTAGGATCAGATACGCAGTATTTT
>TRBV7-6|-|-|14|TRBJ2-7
CASSLGGGTYEQYF
TGTGCCAGCAGCTTAGGTGGGGGGACCTACGAGCAGTACTTC
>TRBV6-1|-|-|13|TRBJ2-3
CASGPSSRDTQYF
TGTGCCAGCGGACCTTCCTCTCGGGATACGCAGTATTTT
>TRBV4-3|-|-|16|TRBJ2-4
CASSQDSQGSKNIQYF
TGCGCCAGCAGCCAAGATTCCCAGGGCAGCAAAAACATTCAGTACTTC
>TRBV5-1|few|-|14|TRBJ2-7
CASSLAGIGAKQYF
TGCGCCAGCAGCTTGGCCGGAATTGGGGCAAAGCAGTACTTC
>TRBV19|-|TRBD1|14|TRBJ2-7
CASSISGQDNEQYF
TGTGCCAGTAGTATATCGGGACAGGATAACGAGCAGTACTTC
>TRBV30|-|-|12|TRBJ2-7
CALITGTYEQYF
TGTGCCTTAATAACCGGGACATACGAGCAGTACTTC
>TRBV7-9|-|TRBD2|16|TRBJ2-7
CASSQGTSGSSSEQYF
TGTGCCAGCAGCCAGGGGACTAGCGGGAGCTCCTCCGAGCAGTACTTC
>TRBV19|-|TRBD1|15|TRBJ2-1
CASTPTGGGYNEQFF
TGTGCCAGTACCCCGACAGGGGGCGGCTACAATGAGCAGTTCTTC
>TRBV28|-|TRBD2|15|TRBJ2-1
CASRLLAGGNNEQFF
TGTGCCAGCAGATTACTAGCGGGAGGGAACAATGAGCAGTTCTTC
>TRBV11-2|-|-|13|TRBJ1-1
CASSLNTNTEAFF
TGTGCCAGCAGCTTAAACACCAACACTGAAGCTTTCTTT
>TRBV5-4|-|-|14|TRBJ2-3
CASSFLKSTDTQYF
TGTGCCAGCAGCTTCCTCAAGAGCACAGATACGCAGTATTTT
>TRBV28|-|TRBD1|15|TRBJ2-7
CASSFKFDRGDEQYF
TGTGCCAGCAGTTTTAAGTTCGACAGGGGCGACGAGCAGTACTTC
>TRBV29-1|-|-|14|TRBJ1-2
CSVEGDLCSYGYTF
TGCAGCGTTGAAGGGGACCTCTGCTCCTATGGCTACACCTTC
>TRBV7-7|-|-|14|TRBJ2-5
CASSLGADQETQYF
TGTGCTAGCAGCTTAGGGGCGGACCAAGAGACCCAGTACTTC